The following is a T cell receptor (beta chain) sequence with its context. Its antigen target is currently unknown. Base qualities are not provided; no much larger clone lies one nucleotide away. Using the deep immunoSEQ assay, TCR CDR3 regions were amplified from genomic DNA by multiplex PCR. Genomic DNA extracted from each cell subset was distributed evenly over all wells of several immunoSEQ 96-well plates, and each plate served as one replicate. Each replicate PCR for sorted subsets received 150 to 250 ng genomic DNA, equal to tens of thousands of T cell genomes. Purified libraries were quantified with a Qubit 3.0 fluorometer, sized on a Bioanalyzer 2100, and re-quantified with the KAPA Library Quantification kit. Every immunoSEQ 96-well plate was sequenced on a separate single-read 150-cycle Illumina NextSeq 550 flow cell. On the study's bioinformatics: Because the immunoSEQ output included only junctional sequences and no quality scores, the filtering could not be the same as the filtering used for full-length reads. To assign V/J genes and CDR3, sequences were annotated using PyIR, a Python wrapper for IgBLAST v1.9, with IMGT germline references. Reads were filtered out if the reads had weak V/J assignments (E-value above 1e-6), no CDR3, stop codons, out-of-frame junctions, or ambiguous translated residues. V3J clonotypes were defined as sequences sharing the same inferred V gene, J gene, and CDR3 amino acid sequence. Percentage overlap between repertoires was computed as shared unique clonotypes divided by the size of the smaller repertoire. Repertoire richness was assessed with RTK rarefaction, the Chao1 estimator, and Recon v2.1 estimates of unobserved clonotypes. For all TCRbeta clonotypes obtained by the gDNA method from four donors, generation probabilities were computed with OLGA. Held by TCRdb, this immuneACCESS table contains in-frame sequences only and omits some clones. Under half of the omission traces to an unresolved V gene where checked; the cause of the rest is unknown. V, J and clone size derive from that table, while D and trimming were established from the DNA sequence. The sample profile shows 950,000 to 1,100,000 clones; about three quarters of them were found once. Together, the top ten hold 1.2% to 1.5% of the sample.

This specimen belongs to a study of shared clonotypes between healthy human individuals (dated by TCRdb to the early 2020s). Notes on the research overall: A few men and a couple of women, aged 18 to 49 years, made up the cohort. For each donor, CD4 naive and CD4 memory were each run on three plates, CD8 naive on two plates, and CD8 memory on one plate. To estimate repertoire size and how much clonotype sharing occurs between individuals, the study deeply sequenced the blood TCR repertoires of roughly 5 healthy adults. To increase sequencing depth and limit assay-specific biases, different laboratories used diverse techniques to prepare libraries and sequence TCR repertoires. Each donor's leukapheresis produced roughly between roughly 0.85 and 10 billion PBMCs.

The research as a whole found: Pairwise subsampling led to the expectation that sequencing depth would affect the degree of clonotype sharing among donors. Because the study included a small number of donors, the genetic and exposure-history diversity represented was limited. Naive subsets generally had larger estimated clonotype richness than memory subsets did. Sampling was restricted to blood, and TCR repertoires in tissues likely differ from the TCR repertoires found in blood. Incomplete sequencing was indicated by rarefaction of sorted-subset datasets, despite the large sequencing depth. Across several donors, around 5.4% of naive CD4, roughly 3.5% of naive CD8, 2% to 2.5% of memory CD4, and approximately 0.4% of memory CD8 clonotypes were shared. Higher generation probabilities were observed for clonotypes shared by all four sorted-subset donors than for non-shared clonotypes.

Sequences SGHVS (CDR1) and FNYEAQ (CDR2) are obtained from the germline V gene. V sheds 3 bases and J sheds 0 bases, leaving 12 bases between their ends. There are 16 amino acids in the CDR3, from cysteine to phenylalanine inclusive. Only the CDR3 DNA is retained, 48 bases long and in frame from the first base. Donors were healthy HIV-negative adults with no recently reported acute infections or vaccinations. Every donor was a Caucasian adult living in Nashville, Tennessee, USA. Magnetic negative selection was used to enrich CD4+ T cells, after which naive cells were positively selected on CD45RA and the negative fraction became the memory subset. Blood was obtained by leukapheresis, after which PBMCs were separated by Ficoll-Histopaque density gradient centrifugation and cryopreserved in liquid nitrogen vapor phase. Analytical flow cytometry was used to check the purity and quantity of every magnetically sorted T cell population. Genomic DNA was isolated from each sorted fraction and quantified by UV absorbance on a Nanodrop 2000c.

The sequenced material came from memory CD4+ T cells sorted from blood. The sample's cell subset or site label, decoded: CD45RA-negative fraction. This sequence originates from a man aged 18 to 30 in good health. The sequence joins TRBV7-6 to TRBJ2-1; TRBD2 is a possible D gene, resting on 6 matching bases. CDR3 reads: CASSFAGQSSYNEQFF. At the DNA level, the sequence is TGTGCCAGCAGCTTTGCGGGGCAGAGCTCCTACAATGAGCAGTTCTTC.